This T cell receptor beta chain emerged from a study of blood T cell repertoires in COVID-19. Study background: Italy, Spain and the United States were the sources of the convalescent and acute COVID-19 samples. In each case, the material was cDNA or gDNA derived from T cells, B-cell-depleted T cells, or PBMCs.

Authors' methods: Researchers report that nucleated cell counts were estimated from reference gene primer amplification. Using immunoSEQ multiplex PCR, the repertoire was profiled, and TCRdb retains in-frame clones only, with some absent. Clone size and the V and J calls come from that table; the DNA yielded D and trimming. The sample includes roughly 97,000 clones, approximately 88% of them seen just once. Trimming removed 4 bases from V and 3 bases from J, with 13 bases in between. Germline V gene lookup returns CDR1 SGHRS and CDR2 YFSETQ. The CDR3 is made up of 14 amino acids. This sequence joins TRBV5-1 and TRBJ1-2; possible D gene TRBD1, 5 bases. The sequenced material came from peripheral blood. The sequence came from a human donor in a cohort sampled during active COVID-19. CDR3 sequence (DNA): TGCGCCAGCAGCCCCTTTCCGGGGGACTATGGCTACACCTTC. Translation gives CASSPFPGDYGYTF.